Listed here are 10 T cell receptor beta chains from one sample, sequenced in a study of shared clonotypes between healthy human individuals. The method was immunoSEQ multiplex PCR; TCRdb's version includes in-frame clones alone and lacks a portion of them. The repertoire consists of 2 million to 3 million clones, with roughly 93% occurring once and the leading ten covering approximately 0.37%. What was sequenced was naive CD4+ T cells from PBMCs. Documented subset: CD45RA+ positively selected. These receptors were taken from a man in his late teens or twenties in good health. Some clones in this sample may be carry-over from other donors' samples.

V and J are TRBV5-6 and TRBJ2-7; D is perhaps TRBD1 (6 bases). Germline assignment: CDR1 SGHDT and CDR2 YYEEEE. CDR3 length equals 14 residues. The V and J ends lost 0 bases and 9 bases respectively, with 16 bases between them. CDR3: CASSLAYREYVQYF. The CDR3 DNA follows: TGTGCCAGCAGCTTGGCCTACAGGGAGTATGTGCAGTACTTC.

The genes are TRBV25-1 and TRBJ2-5, with 7 bases fitting TRBD1. This CDR3 is 15 amino acids long. The junction had 6 bases not matched to a gene; V was cut back by 1 base and J by 4 bases. CDR1 is MGHDK and CDR2 is SYGVNS in the germline V gene. The CDR3 DNA reads as TGTGCCAGCAGTGAATTAGGGGCAGGGGGAGAGACCCAGTACTTC. It is translated as CASSELGAGGETQYF. The full variable domain, rest sourced from reference TRBV25-1 and TRBJ2-5, is EADIYQTPRYLVIGTGKKITLECSQTMGHDKMYWYQQDPGMELHLIHYSYGVNSTEKGDLSSESTVSRIRTEHFPLTLESARPSHTSQYLCASSELGAGGETQYFGPGTRLLVL.

The rearrangement links TRBV7-9 to TRBJ1-2; the D is unclear. The CDR3 consists of 17 residues. The germline CDR1 and CDR2 sequences are SEHNR and FQNEAQ (reference sequence). V gave up 1 base and J gave up 4 bases, with 19 bases separating them. For the CDR3, the DNA is TGTGCCAGCAGCTTAGGTTCGGGCCAGCCCTATAGCTATGGCTACACCTTC. It encodes CASSLGSGQPYSYGYTF.

The V call is TRBV29-1, the J call TRBJ2-3; D remains unclear. V lost 1 base, J lost 6 bases, and 8 bases lay in between. The CDR3 length is 12 residues. Germline V gene data show CDR1 as SQVTM and CDR2 as ANQGSEA. The CDR3 here is CSVEVAPDTQYF. In nucleotides, the CDR3 is TGCAGCGTTGAAGTGGCTCCGGATACGCAGTATTTT.

This chain links TRBV28 with TRBJ2-7; 7 nucleotides match TRBD1. Germline V gene lookup returns CDR1 MDHEN and CDR2 SYDVKM. V gave up 5 bases and J gave up 2 bases; unmatched junction bases: 6. CDR3 size: 14 residues. CDR3 in DNA: TGTGCCAGCAGTAGACCGGGACAGCCCTACGAGCAGTACTTC. Residues: CASSRPGQPYEQYF.

The V call is TRBV10-1, the J call TRBJ2-1; no clear D gene. With 7 bases removed from V and 9 bases from J, the gap between germline ends came to 19 bases. Per germline, CDR1 WNHNN and CDR2 SYGVQD (reference sequence). The CDR3 extends over 14 amino acids. As DNA, the CDR3 is TGCGCCAGCACCGAGATCCCCCAGCGTTCTGAGCAGTTCTTC. Its translation: CASTEIPQRSEQFF.

The chain carries TRBV7-2 and TRBJ2-1; weak D call: TRBD1 (5 bases). The V and J ends lost 1 base and 2 bases respectively, with 9 bases between them. Germline V gene sequence: CDR1 SGHTA, CDR2 FQGNSA. The CDR3 is 15 amino acids. This CDR3 is CASSLVGAPYNEQFF. DNA for the CDR3: TGTGCCAGCAGCTTAGTAGGGGCCCCCTACAATGAGCAGTTCTTC. The full variable domain, in which reference TRBV7-2 and TRBJ2-1 provide the parts outside the CDR3, is GAGVSQSPSNKVTEKGKDVELRCDPISGHTALYWYRQSLGQGLEFLIYFQGNSAPDKSGLPSDRFSAERTGGSVSTLTIQRTQQEDSAVYLCASSLVGAPYNEQFFGPGTRLTVL.

This chain links TRBV7-9 with TRBJ2-5; D possibly corresponds to TRBD2 (5 bases). Germline CDR1 SEHNR, CDR2 FQNEAQ (reference sequence). Between the trimmed V and J ends, which lost 3 bases and 7 bases, there was a span of 6 bases. The CDR3 has 11 residues. CDR3 protein: CASSFEGTQYF. DNA for the CDR3: TGTGCCAGCAGCTTCGAGGGGACCCAGTACTTC.

The chain links TRBV6-5 to TRBJ2-5; 10 bases are shared with TRBD1. The tail of the sequence fits TRBJ2-7 better, so the J call may be wrong. CDR1 and CDR2 from the germline V gene are MNHEY and SVGAGI. CDR3 length: 14 residues. The CDR3 sequence is CASSPDRGRFEQYF. DNA for the CDR3: TGTGCCAGCAGCCCCGACAGGGGGCGGTTCGAGCAGTACTTC.

This chain uses TRBV6-6 with TRBJ2-7; D perhaps matches TRBD1 (7 bases). This CDR3 has 15 residues. The germline V and J ends were trimmed by 0 bases and 7 bases, with 16 bases remaining between them. Germline V gene lookup returns CDR1 MNHNY and CDR2 SVGAGI (reference sequence). Written as DNA, the CDR3 is TGTGCCAGCAGTTACTCGCGGGACAGCCCTAAAGAGCAGTACTTC. This encodes CASSYSRDSPKEQYF.